The entry below gives a single T cell receptor beta chain sequence along with its context. Its antigen is currently unknown. This entry belongs to a study of shared clonotypes between healthy human individuals. Study-wide results and limits: In the sorted subsets, rarefaction showed sequencing was incomplete despite large depth.

Germline CDR1 GTSNPN, CDR2 SVGIG (reference sequence). This CDR3 is built from 13 residues. Trimming took 4 bases from V and 4 from J, leaving 10 bases between them. Genomic DNA belonging to each subset was distributed in equal measure over several immunoSEQ plates. In the authors' methods: There were no quality scores in the junction-only immunoSEQ sequences, so filtering differed. Profiling relied on immunoSEQ multiplex PCR, and the TCRdb table lists in-frame clones only, not all of them. V, J and clone size were drawn from that table, and D and trimming were deduced from the DNA. The sample contains approximately 940,000 clones, over 75% of which appear only once.

This receptor was identified in a man aged 18 to 30 in good health. The specimen was memory CD4+ T cells sorted from blood. Subset: CD45RA-negative fraction. The chain links TRBV30 to TRBJ2-2, with no clear D. The CDR3 coding sequence is TGTGCCTGGACGGTGGGCGGCACCGGGGAGCTGTTTTTT. Its protein product is CAWTVGGTGELFF.